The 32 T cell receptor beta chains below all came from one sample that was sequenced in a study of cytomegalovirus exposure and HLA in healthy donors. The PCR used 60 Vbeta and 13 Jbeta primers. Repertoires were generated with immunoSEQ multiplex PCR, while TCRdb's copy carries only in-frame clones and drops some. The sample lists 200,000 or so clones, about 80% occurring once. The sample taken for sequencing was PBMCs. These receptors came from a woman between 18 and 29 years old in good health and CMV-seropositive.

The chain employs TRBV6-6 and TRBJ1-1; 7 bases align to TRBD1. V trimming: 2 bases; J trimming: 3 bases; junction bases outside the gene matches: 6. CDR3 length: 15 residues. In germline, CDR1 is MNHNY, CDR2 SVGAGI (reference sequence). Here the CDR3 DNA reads TGTGCCAGCAGTTACCTGGACAGGTTCGACACTGAAGCTTTCTTT. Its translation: CASSYLDRFDTEAFF.

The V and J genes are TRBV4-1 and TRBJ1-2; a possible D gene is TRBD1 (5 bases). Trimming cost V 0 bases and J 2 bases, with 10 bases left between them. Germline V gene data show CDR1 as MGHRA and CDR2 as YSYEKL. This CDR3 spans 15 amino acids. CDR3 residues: CASSQDPDRNYGYTF. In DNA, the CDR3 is TGCGCCAGCAGCCAAGATCCCGACAGAAACTATGGCTACACCTTC.

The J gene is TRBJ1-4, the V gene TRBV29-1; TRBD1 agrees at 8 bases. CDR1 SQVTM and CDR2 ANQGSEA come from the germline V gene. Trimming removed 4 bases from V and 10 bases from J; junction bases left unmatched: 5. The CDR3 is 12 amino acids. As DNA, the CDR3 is TGCAGCGTTGGGACAGGGTCGGGAAAACTGTTTTTT. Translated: CSVGTGSGKLFF.

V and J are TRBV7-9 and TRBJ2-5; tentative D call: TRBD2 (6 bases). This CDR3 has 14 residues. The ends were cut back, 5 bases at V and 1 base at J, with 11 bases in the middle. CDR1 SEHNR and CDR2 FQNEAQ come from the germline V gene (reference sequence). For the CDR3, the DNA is TGTGCCAGCAGCCCGGGACTGCGCCAAGAGACCCAGTACTTC. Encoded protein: CASSPGLRQETQYF.

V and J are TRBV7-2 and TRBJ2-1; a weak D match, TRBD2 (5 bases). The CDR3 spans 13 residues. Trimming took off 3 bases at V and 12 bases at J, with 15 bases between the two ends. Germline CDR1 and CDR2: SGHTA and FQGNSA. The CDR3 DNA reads TGTGCCAGCAGCTTTGGACTCCACAACGCGCAGTTCTTC. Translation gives CASSFGLHNAQFF. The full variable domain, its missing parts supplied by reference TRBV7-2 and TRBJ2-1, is GAGVSQSPSNKVTEKGKDVELRCDPISGHTALYWYRQSLGQGLEFLIYFQGNSAPDKSGLPSDRFSAERTGGSVSTLTIQRTQQEDSAVYLCASSFGLHNAQFFGPGTRLTVL.

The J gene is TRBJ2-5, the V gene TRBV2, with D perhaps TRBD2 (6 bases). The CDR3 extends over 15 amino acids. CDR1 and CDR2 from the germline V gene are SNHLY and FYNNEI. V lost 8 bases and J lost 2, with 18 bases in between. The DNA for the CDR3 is TGTGCCAGCTCGGTCAGGTATGGGAGGCAAGAGACCCAGTACTTC. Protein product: CASSVRYGRQETQYF. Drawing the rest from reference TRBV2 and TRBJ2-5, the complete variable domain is EPEVTQTPSHQVTQMGQEVILRCVPISNHLYFYWYRQILGQKVEFLVSFYNNEISEKSEIFDDQFSVERPDGSNFTLKIRSTKLEDSAMYFCASSVRYGRQETQYFGPGTRLLVL.

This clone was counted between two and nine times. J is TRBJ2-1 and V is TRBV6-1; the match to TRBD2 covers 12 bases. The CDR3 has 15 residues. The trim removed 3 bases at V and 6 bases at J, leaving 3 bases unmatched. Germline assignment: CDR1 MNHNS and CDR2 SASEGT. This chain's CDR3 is CASSDSSGGGNEQFF. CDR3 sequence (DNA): TGTGCCAGCAGTGACTCTAGCGGGGGGGGCAATGAGCAGTTCTTC.

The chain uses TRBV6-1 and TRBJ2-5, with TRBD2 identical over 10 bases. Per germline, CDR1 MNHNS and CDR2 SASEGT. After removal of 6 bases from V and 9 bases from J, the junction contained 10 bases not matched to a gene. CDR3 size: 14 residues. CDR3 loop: CASRTAGGAMAQYF. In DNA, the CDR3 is TGTGCCAGCAGAACAGCGGGGGGGGCCATGGCCCAGTACTTC.

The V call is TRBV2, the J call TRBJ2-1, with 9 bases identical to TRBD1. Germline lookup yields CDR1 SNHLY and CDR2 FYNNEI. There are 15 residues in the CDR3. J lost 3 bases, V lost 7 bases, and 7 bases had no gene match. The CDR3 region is CASMIQGAGYNEQFF. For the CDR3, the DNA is TGTGCCAGCATGATACAGGGGGCCGGCTACAATGAGCAGTTCTTC.

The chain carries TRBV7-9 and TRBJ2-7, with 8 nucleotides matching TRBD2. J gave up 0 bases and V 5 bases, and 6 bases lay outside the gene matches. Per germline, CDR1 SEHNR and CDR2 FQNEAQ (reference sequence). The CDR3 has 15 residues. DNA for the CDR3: TGTGCCAGCAGCCCCGGGGGGGGAGCCTCCTACGAGCAGTACTTC. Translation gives CASSPGGGASYEQYF.

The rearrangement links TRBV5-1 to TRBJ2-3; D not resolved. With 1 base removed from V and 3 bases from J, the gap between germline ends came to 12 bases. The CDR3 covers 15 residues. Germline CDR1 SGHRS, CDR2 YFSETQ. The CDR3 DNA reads TGCGCCAGCAGCTTGAATTCAGCGAATACAGATACGCAGTATTTT. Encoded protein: CASSLNSANTDTQYF.

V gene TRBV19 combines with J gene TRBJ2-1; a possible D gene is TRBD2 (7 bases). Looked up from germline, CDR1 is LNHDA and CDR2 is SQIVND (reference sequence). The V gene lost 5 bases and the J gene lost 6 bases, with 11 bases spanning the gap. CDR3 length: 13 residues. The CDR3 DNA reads TGTGCCAGTAGTTGGGGGGGCCTCAATGAGCAGTTCTTC. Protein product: CASSWGGLNEQFF.

CDR3 in amino acids: CASRREAKNIQYF. The CDR3 coding sequence is TGTGCCAGCAGGAGGGAAGCCAAAAACATTCAGTACTTC. The chain uses TRBV6-5 and TRBJ2-4, with D possibly TRBD2 on 5 matching bases. With 6 bases removed from V and 0 bases from J, the gap between germline ends came to 6 bases. Germline CDR1 is MNHEY and CDR2 is SVGAGI. The CDR3 is 13 residues long.

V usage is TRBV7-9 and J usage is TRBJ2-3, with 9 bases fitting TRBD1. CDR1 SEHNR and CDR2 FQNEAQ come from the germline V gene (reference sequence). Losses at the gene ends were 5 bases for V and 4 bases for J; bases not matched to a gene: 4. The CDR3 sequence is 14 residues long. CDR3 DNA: TGTGCCAGCAGCCCGGGACAGGGCGCAGATACGCAGTATTTT. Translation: CASSPGQGADTQYF.

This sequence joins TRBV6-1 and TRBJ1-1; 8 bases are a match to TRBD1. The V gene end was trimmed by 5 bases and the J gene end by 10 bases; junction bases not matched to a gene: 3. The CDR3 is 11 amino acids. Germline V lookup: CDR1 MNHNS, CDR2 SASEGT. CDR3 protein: CASSYRGGAFF. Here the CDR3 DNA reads TGTGCCAGCAGTTACAGGGGGGGAGCTTTCTTT.

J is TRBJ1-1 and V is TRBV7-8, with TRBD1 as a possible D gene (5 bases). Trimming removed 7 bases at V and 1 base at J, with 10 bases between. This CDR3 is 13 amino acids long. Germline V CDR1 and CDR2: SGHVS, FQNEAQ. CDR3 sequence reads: CASTGLGNTEAFF. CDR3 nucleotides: TGTGCCAGCACAGGGTTAGGGAACACTGAAGCTTTCTTT.

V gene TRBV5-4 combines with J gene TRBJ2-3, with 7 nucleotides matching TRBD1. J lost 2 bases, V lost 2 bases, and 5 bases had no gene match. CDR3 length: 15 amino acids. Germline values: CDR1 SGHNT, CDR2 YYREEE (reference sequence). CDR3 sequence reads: CASSFLGTATDTQYF. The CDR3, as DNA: TGTGCCAGCAGCTTCTTAGGGACAGCCACAGATACGCAGTATTTT.

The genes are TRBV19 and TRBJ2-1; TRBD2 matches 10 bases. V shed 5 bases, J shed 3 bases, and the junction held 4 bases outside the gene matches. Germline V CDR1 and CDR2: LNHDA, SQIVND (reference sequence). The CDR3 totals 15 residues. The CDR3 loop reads CASSFSGGSYNEQFF. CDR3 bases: TGTGCCAGTAGTTTTAGCGGGGGGAGCTACAATGAGCAGTTCTTC.

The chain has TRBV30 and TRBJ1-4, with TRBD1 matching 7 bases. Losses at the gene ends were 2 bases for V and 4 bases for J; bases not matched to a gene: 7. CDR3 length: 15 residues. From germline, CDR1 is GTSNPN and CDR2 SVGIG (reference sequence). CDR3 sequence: CAWSKPGQFNEKLFF. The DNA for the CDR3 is TGTGCCTGGAGTAAACCGGGACAGTTTAATGAAAAACTGTTTTTT.

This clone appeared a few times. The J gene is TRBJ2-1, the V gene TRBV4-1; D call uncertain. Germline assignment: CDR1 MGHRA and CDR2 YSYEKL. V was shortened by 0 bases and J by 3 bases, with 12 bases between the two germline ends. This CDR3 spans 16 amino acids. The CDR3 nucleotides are TGCGCCAGCAGCCAAGACTCGCGGCTAAGCTACAATGAGCAGTTCTTC. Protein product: CASSQDSRLSYNEQFF.

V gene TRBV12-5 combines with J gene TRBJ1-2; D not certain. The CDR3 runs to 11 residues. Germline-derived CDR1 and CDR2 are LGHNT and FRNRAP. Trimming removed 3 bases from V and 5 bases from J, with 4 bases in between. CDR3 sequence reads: CASGLHYGYTF. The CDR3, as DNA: TGTGCTAGTGGTTTACATTATGGCTACACCTTC.

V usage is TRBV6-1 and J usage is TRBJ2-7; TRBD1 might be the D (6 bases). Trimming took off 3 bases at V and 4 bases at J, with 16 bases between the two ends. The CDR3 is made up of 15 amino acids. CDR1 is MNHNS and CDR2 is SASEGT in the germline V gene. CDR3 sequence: CASSEPYRAKYEQYF. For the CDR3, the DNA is TGTGCCAGCAGTGAGCCGTACAGGGCGAAATACGAGCAGTACTTC.

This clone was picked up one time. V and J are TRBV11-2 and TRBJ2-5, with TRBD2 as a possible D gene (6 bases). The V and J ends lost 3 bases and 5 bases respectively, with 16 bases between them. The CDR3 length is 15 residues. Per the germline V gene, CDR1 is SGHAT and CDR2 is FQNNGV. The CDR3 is CASSFGDSFDETQYF. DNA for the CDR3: TGTGCCAGCAGCTTTGGGGACTCCTTTGATGAGACCCAGTACTTC.

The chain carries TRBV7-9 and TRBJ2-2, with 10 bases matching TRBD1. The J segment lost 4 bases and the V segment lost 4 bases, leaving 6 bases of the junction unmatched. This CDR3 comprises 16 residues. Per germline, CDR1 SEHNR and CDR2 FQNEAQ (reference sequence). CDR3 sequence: CASSSGGQGFTGELFF. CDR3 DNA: TGTGCCAGCAGCTCTGGGGGACAGGGGTTCACCGGGGAGCTGTTTTTT.

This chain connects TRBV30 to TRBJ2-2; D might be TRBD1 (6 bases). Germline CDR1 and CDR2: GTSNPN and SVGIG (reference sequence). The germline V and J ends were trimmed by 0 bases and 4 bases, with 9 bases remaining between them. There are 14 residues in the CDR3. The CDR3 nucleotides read TGTGCCTGGAGTGTACAGGGCGGCACCGGGGAGCTGTTTTTT. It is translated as CAWSVQGGTGELFF.

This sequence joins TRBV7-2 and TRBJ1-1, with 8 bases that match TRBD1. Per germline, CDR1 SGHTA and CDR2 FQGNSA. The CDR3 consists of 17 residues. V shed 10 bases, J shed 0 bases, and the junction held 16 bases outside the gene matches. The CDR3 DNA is TGTGCCACTTCCCGGCCGGGACAGGTGTTCATGAACACTGAAGCTTTCTTT. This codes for CATSRPGQVFMNTEAFF.

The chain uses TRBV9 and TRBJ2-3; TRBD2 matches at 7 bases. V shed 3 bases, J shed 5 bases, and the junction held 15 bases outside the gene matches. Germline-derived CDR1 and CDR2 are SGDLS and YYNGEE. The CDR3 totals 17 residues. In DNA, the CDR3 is TGTGCCAGCAGCGGACCCGGGGTAGCGGGCTTTCAAGATACGCAGTATTTT. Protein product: CASSGPGVAGFQDTQYF.

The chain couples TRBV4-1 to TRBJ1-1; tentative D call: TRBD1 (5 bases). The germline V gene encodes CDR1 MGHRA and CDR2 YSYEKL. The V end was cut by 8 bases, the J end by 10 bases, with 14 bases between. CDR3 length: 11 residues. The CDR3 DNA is TGCGCCAGCGGCACAGGCGCCCCAGCTTTCTTT. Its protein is CASGTGAPAFF.

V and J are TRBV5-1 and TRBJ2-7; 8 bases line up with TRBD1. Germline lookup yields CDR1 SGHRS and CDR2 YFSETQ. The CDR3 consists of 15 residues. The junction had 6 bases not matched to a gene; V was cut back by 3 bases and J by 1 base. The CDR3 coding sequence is TGCGCCAGCAGCTCCCGGACAGGGACATCCTACGAGCAGTACTTC. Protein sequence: CASSSRTGTSYEQYF.

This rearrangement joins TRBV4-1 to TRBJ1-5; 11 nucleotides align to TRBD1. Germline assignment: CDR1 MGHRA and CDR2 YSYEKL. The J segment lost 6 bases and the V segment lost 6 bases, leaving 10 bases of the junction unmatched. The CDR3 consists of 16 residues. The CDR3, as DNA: TGCGCCAGCAGTCCCCAGACCGGGACAGGGGGTCAGCCCCAGCATTTT. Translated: CASSPQTGTGGQPQHF.

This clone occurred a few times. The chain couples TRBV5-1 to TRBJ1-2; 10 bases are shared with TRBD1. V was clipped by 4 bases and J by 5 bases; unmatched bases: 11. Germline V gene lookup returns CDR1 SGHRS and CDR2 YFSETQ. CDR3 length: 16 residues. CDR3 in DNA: TGCGCCAGCAGCCCGGACCGACAGGGGGCTGGGTATGGCTACACCTTC. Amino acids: CASSPDRQGAGYGYTF.

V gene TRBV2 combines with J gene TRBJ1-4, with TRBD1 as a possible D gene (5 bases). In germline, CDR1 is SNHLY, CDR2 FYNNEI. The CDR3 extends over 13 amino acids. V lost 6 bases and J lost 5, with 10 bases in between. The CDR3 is CASRRQGNEKLFF. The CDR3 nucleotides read TGTGCCAGCAGGAGGCAGGGCAATGAAAAACTGTTTTTT.